These 24 T cell receptor beta chains originate from one sample sequenced in a study of CD8 T cells in ankylosing spondylitis. MiXCR, run by TCRdb on the 5' RACE reads, gives a single entry per CDR3 protein. The profile shows about 240,000 distinct CDR3 sequences, around 8% of them singletons. Specimen: blood, either unsorted or a sorted T cell fraction (not recorded which). Receptor source: a female donor with ankylosing spondylitis or in good health (not recorded which).

This clonotype was detected many times. The V call is TRBV5-1, the J call TRBJ2-1; D unclear. V dropped 4 bases and J dropped 7 bases, with 15 bases sitting between them. Per the germline V gene, CDR1 is SGHRS and CDR2 is YFSETQ. CDR3 length: 14 amino acids. CDR3 sequence: CASSDIDAVNEQFF. CDR3 DNA sequence: TGCGCCAGCAGCGATATCGACGCGGTTAATGAGCAGTTCTTC.

This clonotype was recorded many times. J is TRBJ2-3 and V is TRBV5-5, with D uncertain. Per the germline V gene, CDR1 is SGHKS and CDR2 is YYEKEE (reference sequence). This CDR3 region has 12 residues. Trimming took off 5 bases at V and 3 bases at J, with 7 bases between the two ends. In nucleotides, the CDR3 is TGTGCCAGCAGACCGGAGACAGATACGCAGTATTTT. It encodes CASRPETDTQYF. The complete variable domain, with remaining parts taken from reference TRBV5-5 and TRBJ2-3, reads DAGVTQSPTHLIKTRGQQVTLRCSPISGHKSVSWYQQVLGQGPQFIFQYYEKEERGRGNFPDRFSARQFPNYSSELNVNALLLGDSALYLCASRPETDTQYFGPGTRLTVL.

There are many counts of this clonotype. CDR3: CSARDHLAGGRSYNEQFF. The CDR3 DNA is TGCAGTGCTAGAGATCATCTAGCGGGAGGCAGGTCCTACAATGAGCAGTTCTTC. V usage is TRBV20-1 and J usage is TRBJ2-1; 11 bases align to TRBD2. The V gene's germline CDR1 is DFQATT and CDR2 SNEGSKA (reference sequence). The CDR3 is made up of 18 amino acids. The J segment lost 1 base and the V segment lost 0 bases, leaving 8 bases of the junction unmatched.

This clonotype was recorded many times. The rearrangement uses TRBV28 and TRBJ2-7; TRBD1 or TRBD2 may be the D gene (5 bases each). Between the trimmed V and J ends, which lost 7 bases and 6 bases, there was a span of 10 bases. CDR1 is MDHEN and CDR2 is SYDVKM in the germline V gene. The CDR3 is 11 amino acids. CDR3 protein: CASTGTSEQYF. CDR3 nucleotides: TGTGCCAGCACGGGGACCTCCGAGCAGTACTTC.

This clonotype occurred many times. The V gene is TRBV15, the J gene TRBJ2-3; D remains unclear. Trimming removed 0 bases from V and 2 bases from J, with 9 bases in between. Germline CDR1 and CDR2: LNHNV and YYDKDF (reference sequence). The CDR3 spans 15 residues. CDR3 protein: CATSREGRLTDTQYF. DNA of the CDR3: TGTGCCACCAGCAGAGAGGGCAGGCTCACAGATACGCAGTATTTT.

Concerning this clonotype: A read error is possible here, since a much larger clone lies one base away. V usage is TRBV10-3 and J usage is TRBJ2-6; a weak D match, TRBD1 (5 bases). Germline CDR1 and CDR2: ENHRY and SYGVKD. This CDR3 spans 16 amino acids. The CDR3 sequence: CAIGASATSGANVPTF. The CDR3 DNA follows: TGTGCCATCGGGGCAAGTGCTACCTCTGGGGCCAACGTCCCGACTTTC.

This clonotype was observed at least ten times. The chain joins TRBV27 to TRBJ1-1; the D gene is possibly TRBD1 (5 bases). Germline-derived CDR1 and CDR2 are MNHEY and SMNVEV (reference sequence). The CDR3 is 13 residues long. V dropped 7 bases and J dropped 1 base, with 10 bases sitting between them. CDR3 in amino acids: CASKWGGNTEAFF. The DNA of the CDR3 is TGTGCCAGCAAGTGGGGGGGGAACACTGAAGCTTTCTTT.

This clonotype was seen repeatedly, ten times or more. J is TRBJ2-4 and V is TRBV25-1; D may be TRBD2 (5 bases). The V gene's germline CDR1 is MGHDK and CDR2 SYGVNS. V gave up 5 bases and J gave up 0 bases, with 11 bases separating them. The CDR3 totals 15 residues. The CDR3 sequence: CASSPDGIAKNIQYF. The CDR3 bases are TGTGCCAGCAGTCCGGACGGGATAGCCAAAAACATTCAGTACTTC.

This clonotype was seen at least ten times. V is TRBV12-3 or TRBV12-4 and J is TRBJ1-6; 7 bases are shared with TRBD1. J lost 10 bases, V lost 4 bases, and 13 bases had no gene match. The CDR3 spans 16 residues. The CDR3 here is CASSSLYDRAASPLHF. As DNA, the CDR3 is TGTGCCAGCAGTTCACTCTACGACAGGGCGGCCTCACCCCTCCACTTT.

This clonotype was detected many times. The genes are TRBV7-2 and TRBJ2-3; TRBD2 might be the D (5 bases). The CDR3 spans 16 residues. Trimming took off 8 bases at V and 5 bases at J, with 23 bases between the two ends. Germline V gene lookup returns CDR1 SGHTA and CDR2 FQGNSA. The DNA of the CDR3 is TGTGCCAGCTCCTTCGCCGGCGGGTACCCAGGAGATACGCAGTATTTT. Its protein product is CASSFAGGYPGDTQYF.

This clonotype was counted many times. The chain couples TRBV5-1 to TRBJ1-3, with D uncertain. Germline assignment: CDR1 SGHRS and CDR2 YFSETQ. The CDR3 totals 14 residues. The V end was cut by 2 bases, the J end by 4 bases, with 10 bases between. Written as DNA, the CDR3 is TGCGCCAGCAGCTTTAGCCCGAGCGGAAACACCATATATTTT. Translating gives CASSFSPSGNTIYF.

This clonotype occurred many times. The genes are TRBV5-1 and TRBJ2-7; perhaps TRBD1 as D (5 bases). Between the trimmed V and J ends, which lost 0 bases and 6 bases, there was a span of 10 bases. CDR3 length equals 13 residues. Germline loops: CDR1 SGHRS, CDR2 YFSETQ. The CDR3 DNA reads TGCGCCAGCAGCTTGGAGGGGATCGTCGAGCAGTACTTC. This translates into CASSLEGIVEQYF.

V and J are TRBV30 and TRBJ2-3; D gene uncertain. CDR1 is GTSNPN and CDR2 is SVGIG in the germline V gene (reference sequence). V was pared by 1 base and J by 8 bases, with 13 bases between. The CDR3 covers 13 residues. DNA for the CDR3: TGTGCCTGGAGTGGGGTAGGTTCAGGTACGCAGTATTTT. Amino acid sequence: CAWSGVGSGTQYF.

This clonotype was seen repeatedly, ten times or more. The rearrangement uses TRBV7-9 and TRBJ2-5; D is undetermined. Germline values: CDR1 SEHNR, CDR2 FQNEAQ (reference sequence). CDR3 size: 11 residues. Trimming left V 5 bases short and J 5 bases short, with 6 bases between. CDR3 sequence: CASSPLETQYF. CDR3 DNA sequence: TGTGCCAGCAGCCCTTTGGAGACCCAGTACTTC.

For this clonotype: A read error is possible here, since a much larger clone lies one base away. J is TRBJ2-1 and V is TRBV5-1; 7 nucleotides align to TRBD1. After removal of 1 base from V and 6 bases from J, the junction contained 10 bases not matched to a gene. This CDR3 is 16 amino acids long. CDR1 is SGHRS and CDR2 is YFSETQ in the germline V gene. The CDR3 nucleotides read TGCGCCAGCAGCTTGTTAGGGACAGTCAACATCAATGAGCAGTTCTTC. Its translation is CASSLLGTVNINEQFF.

J is TRBJ2-5 and V is TRBV7-2; no definite D call. Germline assignment: CDR1 SGHTA and CDR2 FQGNSA. The CDR3 totals 15 residues. The germline V and J ends were trimmed by 6 bases and 0 bases, with 14 bases remaining between them. CDR3 protein: CASRLGEAYQETQYF. In DNA, the CDR3 is TGTGCCAGCAGGCTTGGTGAGGCGTACCAAGAGACCCAGTACTTC.

Regarding this clonotype: This clone may be a read error of a much larger clone one base away. The rearrangement links TRBV7-2 to TRBJ1-4; D ambiguous. Germline CDR1 is SGHTA and CDR2 is FQGNSA. CDR3 size: 12 residues. The CDR3 nucleotides read TGTGCCAGCAGCTCCAACCATGAAAAACCGTTTTTT. Translation: CASSSNHEKPFF.

This clonotype was picked up a small number of times. V usage is TRBV7-2 and J usage is TRBJ2-4; D might be TRBD2 (7 bases). CDR1 and CDR2 from the germline V gene are SGHTA and FQGNSA. With 5 bases removed from V and 7 bases from J, the gap between germline ends came to 12 bases. The CDR3 sequence is 13 residues long. CDR3 residues: CASSRGDTNIQYF. The CDR3 bases are TGTGCCAGCAGCCGGGGGGACACCAACATTCAGTACTTC. The variable domain in full, completed from reference TRBV7-2 and TRBJ2-4, reads GAGVSQSPSNKVTEKGKDVELRCDPISGHTALYWYRQSLGQGLEFLIYFQGNSAPDKSGLPSDRFSAERTGGSVSTLTIQRTQQEDSAVYLCASSRGDTNIQYFGAGTRLSVL.

The table lists this clonotype with many counts. The chain employs TRBV5-6 and TRBJ1-1; TRBD1 is a possible D gene (5 bases). This CDR3 spans 12 amino acids. Trimming took 4 bases from V and 6 from J, leaving 10 bases between them. Germline CDR1 reads SGHDT; CDR2 reads YYEEEE. CDR3 sequence reads: CASSKMTAEAFF. The CDR3 DNA reads TGTGCCAGCAGCAAAATGACAGCTGAAGCTTTCTTT.

There are a few counts of this clonotype. The chain has TRBV7-2 and TRBJ2-1; D is possibly TRBD2 (5 bases). Germline V gene lookup returns CDR1 SGHTA and CDR2 FQGNSA. Trimming shortened V by 7 bases and J by 2 bases, and 9 bases separated the two germline ends. CDR3 length: 13 amino acids. The CDR3 region is CASKPGAYNEQFF. Here the CDR3 DNA reads TGTGCCAGCAAACCCGGGGCCTACAATGAGCAGTTCTTC.

This clonotype has ten or more counts. This rearrangement joins TRBV20-1 to TRBJ2-7; 10 bases fit TRBD2. Losses at the gene ends were 5 bases for V and 9 bases for J; bases not matched to a gene: 7. The germline CDR1 and CDR2 sequences are DFQATT and SNEGSKA (reference sequence). CDR3 length: 12 amino acids. CDR3 sequence reads: CSAASGGQAQYF. The CDR3 bases are TGCAGTGCTGCTAGCGGGGGACAAGCGCAGTACTTC.

In this sample, this clonotype turned up once. Since a much larger clone is just one base distant, this may be a read error. The chain joins TRBV25-1 to TRBJ2-7, with D possibly called TRBD1 or TRBD2 (6 bases each). The CDR3 is made up of 16 amino acids. The germline CDR1 and CDR2 sequences are MGHDK and SYGVNS. The ends were cut back, 3 bases at V and 3 bases at J, with 18 bases in the middle. The CDR3: CASSESSGGGGYEQYF. The CDR3, as DNA: TGTGCCAGCAGTGAGTCCTCAGGTGGAGGGGGCTACGAGCAGTACTTC.

The rearrangement uses TRBV4-3 and TRBJ2-1; 7 bases are a match to TRBD2. The ends lost 2 bases at V and 6 bases at J; junction bases unmatched: 10. The CDR3 spans 16 residues. CDR1 is LGHNA, CDR2 YSLEER, per germline. CDR3 coding DNA: TGCGCCAGCAGCCAACCGTCTAGCGGACCGGGCAATGAGCAGTTCTTC. Translated: CASSQPSSGPGNEQFF.

This clonotype was observed at least ten times. The chain employs TRBV28 and TRBJ2-1; D ambiguous. From germline, CDR1 is MDHEN and CDR2 SYDVKM. CDR3 size: 14 residues. Trimming removed 8 bases from V and 6 bases from J, with 17 bases in between. In DNA, the CDR3 is TGTGCCAGCGGCGGCCTTCAACGGAGCAATGAGCAGTTCTTC. Its protein is CASGGLQRSNEQFF.